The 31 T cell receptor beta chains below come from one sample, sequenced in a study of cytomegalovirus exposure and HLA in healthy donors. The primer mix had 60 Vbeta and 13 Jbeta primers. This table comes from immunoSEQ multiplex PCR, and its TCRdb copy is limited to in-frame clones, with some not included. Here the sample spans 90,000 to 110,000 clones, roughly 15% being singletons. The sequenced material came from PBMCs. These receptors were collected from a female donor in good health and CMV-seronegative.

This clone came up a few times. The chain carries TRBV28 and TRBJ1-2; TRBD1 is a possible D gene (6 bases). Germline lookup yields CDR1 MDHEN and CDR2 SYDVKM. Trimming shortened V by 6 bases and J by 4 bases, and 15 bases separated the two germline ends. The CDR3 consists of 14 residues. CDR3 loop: CASSSTGSFYGYTF. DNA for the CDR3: TGTGCCAGCAGCAGTACAGGGTCCTTCTATGGCTACACCTTC.

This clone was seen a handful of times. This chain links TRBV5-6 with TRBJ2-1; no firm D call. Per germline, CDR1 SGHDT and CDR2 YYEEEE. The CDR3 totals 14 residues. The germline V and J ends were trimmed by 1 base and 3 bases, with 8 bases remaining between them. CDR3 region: CASSLYPGYNEQFF. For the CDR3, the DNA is TGTGCCAGCAGCTTGTATCCGGGCTACAATGAGCAGTTCTTC.

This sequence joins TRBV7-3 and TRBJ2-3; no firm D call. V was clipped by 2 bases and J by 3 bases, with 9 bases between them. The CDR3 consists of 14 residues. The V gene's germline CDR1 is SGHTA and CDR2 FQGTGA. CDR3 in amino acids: CASSLLQRTDTQYF. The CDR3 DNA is TGTGCCAGCAGCTTATTACAGAGAACAGATACGCAGTATTTT. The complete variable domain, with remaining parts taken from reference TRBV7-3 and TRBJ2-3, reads GAGVSQTPSNKVTEKGKYVELRCDPISGHTALYWYRQSLGQGPEFLIYFQGTGAADDSGLPNDRFFAVRPEGSVSTLKIQRTERGDSAVYLCASSLLQRTDTQYFGPGTRLTVL.

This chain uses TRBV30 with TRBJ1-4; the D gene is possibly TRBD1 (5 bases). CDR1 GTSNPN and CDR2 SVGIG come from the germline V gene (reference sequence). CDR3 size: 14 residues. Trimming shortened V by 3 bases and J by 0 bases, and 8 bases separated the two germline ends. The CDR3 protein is CAWRTASTNEKLFF. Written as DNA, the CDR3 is TGTGCCTGGAGGACAGCCTCAACTAATGAAAAACTGTTTTTT.

The CDR3 DNA follows: TGCGCCAGCAGTGAAATTGTTCCAGGGCGAGGTTTTACTGAAGCTTTCTTT. Amino acids: CASSEIVPGRGFTEAFF. The rearrangement links TRBV10-1 to TRBJ1-1, with a weak D call TRBD1 (5 bases). The V end was cut by 3 bases, the J end by 5 bases, with 22 bases between. Germline V gene data show CDR1 as WNHNN and CDR2 as SYGVQD (reference sequence). This CDR3 is built from 17 residues.

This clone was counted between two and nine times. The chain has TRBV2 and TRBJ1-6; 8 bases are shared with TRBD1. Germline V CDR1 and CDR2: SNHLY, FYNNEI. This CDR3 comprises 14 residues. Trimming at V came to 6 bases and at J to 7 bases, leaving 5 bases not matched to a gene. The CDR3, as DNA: TGTGCCAGCAGGGACAGGGTGTCCAATTCACCCCTCCACTTT. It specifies CASRDRVSNSPLHF.

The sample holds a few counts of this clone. The CDR3 loop is CASSYSGTGGFYGYTF. The CDR3 nucleotides read TGTGCCAGCAGTTACTCGGGGACAGGGGGCTTCTATGGCTACACCTTC. The chain employs TRBV6-5 and TRBJ1-2; 12 bases fit TRBD1. V gave up 0 bases and J gave up 4 bases; unmatched junction bases: 3. Germline V gene lookup returns CDR1 MNHEY and CDR2 SVGAGI. There are 16 residues in the CDR3.

CDR3 nucleotides: TGTGCCAGCAGCCAAGGAGTGGGCAGCGGGATCTATGGCTACACCTTC. Protein sequence: CASSQGVGSGIYGYTF. This rearrangement joins TRBV4-2 to TRBJ1-2, with D unclear. V was shortened by 1 base and J by 4 bases, with 16 bases between the two germline ends. Germline CDR1 reads LGHNA; CDR2 reads YNFKEQ. The length of the CDR3 is 16 residues.

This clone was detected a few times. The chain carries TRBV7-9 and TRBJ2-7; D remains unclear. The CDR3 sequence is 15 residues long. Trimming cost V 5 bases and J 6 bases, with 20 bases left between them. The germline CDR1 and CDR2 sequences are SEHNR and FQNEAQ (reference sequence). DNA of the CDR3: TGTGCCAGCAGCCATCCCGCAAAGAGCCCCTTCGAGCAGTACTTC. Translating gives CASSHPAKSPFEQYF.

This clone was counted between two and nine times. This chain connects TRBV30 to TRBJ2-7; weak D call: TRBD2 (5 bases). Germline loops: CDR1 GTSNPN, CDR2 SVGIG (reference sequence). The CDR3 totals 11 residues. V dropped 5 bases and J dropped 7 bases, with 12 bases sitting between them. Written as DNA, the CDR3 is TGTGCCTGGTCCGGGGTGAGGGAGCAGTACTTC. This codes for CAWSGVREQYF.

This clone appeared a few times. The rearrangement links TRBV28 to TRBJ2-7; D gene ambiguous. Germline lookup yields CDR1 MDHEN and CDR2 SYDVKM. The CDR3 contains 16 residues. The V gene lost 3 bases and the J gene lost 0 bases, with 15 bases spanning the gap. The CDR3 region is CASSFVSPPSSYEQYF. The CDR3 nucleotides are TGTGCCAGCAGTTTCGTGTCTCCCCCCAGCTCCTACGAGCAGTACTTC.

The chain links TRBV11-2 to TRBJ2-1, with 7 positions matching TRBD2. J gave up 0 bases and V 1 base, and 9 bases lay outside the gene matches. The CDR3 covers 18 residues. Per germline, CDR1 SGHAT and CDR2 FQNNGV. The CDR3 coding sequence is TGTGCCAGCAGCTTAGGATTGGGACTAAAGAGCTCCTACAATGAGCAGTTCTTC. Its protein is CASSLGLGLKSSYNEQFF.

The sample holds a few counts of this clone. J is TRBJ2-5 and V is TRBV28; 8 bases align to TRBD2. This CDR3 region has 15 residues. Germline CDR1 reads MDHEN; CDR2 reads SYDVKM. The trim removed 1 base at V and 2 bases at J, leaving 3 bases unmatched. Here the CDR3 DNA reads TGTGCCAGCAGTTTATCCCCGGGGGGGCAAGAGACCCAGTACTTC. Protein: CASSLSPGGQETQYF.

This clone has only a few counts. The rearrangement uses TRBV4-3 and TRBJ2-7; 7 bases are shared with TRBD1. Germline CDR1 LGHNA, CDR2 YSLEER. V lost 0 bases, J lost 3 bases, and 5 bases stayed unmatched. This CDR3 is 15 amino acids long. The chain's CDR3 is CASSQDRDSIYEQYF. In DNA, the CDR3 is TGCGCCAGCAGCCAAGATCGGGACAGCATCTACGAGCAGTACTTC.

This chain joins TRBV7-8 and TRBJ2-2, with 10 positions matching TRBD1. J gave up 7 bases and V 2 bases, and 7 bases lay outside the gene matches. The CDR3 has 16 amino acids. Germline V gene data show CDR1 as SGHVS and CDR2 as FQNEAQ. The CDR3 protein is CASSLSGTGAIGELFF. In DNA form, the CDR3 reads TGTGCCAGCAGCTTAAGTGGGACAGGGGCCATCGGGGAGCTGTTTTTT.

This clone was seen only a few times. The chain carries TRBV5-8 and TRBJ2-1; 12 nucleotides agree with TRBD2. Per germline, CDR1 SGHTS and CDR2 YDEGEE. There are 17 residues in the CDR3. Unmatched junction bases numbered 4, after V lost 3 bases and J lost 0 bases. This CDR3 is CASSSLTSGSSYNEQFF. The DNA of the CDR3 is TGTGCCAGCAGCTCTTTGACTAGCGGGAGCTCCTACAATGAGCAGTTCTTC.

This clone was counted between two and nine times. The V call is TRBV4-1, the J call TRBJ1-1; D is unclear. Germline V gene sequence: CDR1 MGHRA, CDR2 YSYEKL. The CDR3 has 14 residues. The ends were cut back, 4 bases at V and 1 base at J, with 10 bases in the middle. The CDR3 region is CASSRVARNTEAFF. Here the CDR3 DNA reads TGCGCCAGCAGCCGAGTTGCGAGGAACACTGAAGCTTTCTTT.

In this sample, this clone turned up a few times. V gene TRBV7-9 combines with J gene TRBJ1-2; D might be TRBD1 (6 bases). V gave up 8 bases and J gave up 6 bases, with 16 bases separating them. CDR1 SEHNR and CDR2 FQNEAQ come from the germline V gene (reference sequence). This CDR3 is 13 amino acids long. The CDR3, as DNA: TGTGCCAGCGAACCCCAGGGGTCGGATGGCTACACCTTC. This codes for CASEPQGSDGYTF.

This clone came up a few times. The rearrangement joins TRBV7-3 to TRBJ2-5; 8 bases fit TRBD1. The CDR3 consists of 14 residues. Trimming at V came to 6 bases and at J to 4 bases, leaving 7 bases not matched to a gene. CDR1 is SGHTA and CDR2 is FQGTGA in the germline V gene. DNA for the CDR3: TGTGCCAGCAGTCCCGGGACAGGCAGAGAGACCCAGTACTTC. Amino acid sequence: CASSPGTGRETQYF.

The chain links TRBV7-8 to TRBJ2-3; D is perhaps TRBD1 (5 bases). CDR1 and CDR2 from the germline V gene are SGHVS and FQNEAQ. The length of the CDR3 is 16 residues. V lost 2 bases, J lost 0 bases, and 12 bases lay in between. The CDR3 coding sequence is TGTGCCAGCAGCTTAAGGCAGGGTCACAGCACAGATACGCAGTATTTT. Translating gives CASSLRQGHSTDTQYF.

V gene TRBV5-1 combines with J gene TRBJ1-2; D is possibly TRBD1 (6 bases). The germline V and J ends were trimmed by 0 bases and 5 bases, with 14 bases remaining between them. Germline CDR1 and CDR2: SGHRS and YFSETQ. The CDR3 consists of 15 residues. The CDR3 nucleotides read TGCGCCAGCAGCTTGGGGCCAGGGGCTTCTTATGGCTACACCTTC. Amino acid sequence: CASSLGPGASYGYTF.

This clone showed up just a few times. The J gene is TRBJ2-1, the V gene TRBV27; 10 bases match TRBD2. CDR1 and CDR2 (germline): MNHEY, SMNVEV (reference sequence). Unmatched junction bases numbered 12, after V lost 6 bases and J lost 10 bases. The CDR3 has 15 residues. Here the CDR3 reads CASRQLAGPLMEQFF. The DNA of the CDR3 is TGTGCCAGCAGACAACTAGCGGGACCGCTTATGGAGCAGTTCTTC.

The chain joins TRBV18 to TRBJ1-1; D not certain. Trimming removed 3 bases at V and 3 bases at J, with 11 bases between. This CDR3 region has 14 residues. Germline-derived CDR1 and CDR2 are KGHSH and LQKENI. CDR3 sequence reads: CASSPRPGDTEAFF. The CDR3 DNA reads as TGTGCCAGCTCACCCCGACCCGGGGACACTGAAGCTTTCTTT.

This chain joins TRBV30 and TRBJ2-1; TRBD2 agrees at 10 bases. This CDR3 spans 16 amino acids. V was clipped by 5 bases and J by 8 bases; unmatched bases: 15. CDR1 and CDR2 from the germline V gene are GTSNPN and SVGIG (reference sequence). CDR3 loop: CAWGPEAGGPWDEQFF. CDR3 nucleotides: TGTGCCTGGGGCCCCGAAGCGGGAGGGCCGTGGGATGAGCAGTTCTTC.

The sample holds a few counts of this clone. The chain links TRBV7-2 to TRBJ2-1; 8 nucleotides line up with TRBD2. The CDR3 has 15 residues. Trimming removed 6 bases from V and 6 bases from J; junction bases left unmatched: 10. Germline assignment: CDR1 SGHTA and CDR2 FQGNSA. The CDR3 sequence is CASSSSGTRSNEQFF. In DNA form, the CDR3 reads TGTGCCAGCAGTTCATCCGGGACTAGAAGCAATGAGCAGTTCTTC.

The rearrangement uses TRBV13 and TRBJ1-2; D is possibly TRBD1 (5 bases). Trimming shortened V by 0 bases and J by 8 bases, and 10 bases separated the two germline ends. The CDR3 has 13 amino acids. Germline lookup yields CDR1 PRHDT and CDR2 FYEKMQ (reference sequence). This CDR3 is CASSLGGVRGYTF. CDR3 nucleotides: TGTGCCAGCAGCTTAGGAGGGGTACGGGGCTACACCTTC.

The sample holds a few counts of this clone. The chain's CDR3 is CATRTFDSYNQPQHF. Here the CDR3 DNA reads TGTGCCACCAGAACTTTTGACAGCTACAATCAGCCCCAGCATTTT. This sequence joins TRBV15 and TRBJ1-5, with D tentatively TRBD1 (5 bases). Germline lookup yields CDR1 LNHNV and CDR2 YYDKDF (reference sequence). Trimming shortened V by 6 bases and J by 3 bases, and 15 bases separated the two germline ends. The CDR3 has 15 amino acids.

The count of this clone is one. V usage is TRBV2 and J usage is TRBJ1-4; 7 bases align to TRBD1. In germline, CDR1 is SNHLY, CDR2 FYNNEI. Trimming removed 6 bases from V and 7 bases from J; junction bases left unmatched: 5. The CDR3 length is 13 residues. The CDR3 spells CASSGNRGEKLFF. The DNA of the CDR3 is TGTGCCAGCAGCGGAAACAGGGGTGAAAAACTGTTTTTT.

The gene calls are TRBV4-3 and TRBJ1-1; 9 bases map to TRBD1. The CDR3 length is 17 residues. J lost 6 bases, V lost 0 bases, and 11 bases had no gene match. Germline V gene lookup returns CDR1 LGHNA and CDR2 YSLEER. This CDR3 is CASSQDILTGGRPEAFF. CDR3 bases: TGCGCCAGCAGCCAAGACATCTTGACAGGGGGAAGGCCTGAAGCTTTCTTT.

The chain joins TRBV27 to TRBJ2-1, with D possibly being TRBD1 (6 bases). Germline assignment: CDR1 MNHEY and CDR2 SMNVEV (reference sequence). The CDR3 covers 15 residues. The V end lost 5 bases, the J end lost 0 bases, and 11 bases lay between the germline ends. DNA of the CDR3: TGTGCCAGCAGTCGACAGGCCTACTCCTACAATGAGCAGTTCTTC. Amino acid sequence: CASSRQAYSYNEQFF.

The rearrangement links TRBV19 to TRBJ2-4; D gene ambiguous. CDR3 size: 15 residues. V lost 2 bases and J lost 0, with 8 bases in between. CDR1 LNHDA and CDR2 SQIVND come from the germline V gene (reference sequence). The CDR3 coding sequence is TGTGCCAGTAGTATAATCGGTCTAGCCAAAAACATTCAGTACTTC. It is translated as CASSIIGLAKNIQYF. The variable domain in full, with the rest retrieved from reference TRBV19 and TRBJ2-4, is DGGITQSPKYLFRKEGQNVTLSCEQNLNHDAMYWYRQDPGQGLRLIYYSQIVNDFQKGDIAEGYSVSREKKESFPLTVTSAQKNPTAFYLCASSIIGLAKNIQYFGAGTRLSVL.